Below are 26 T cell receptor beta chains sequenced from a single sample in a study of blood T cell repertoires in COVID-19. The table came from immunoSEQ multiplex PCR; TCRdb's copy has only in-frame clones and leaves some out. Among just over 250,000 clones listed, 91% were seen once. Sequencing input: peripheral blood. The receptors derive from a person aged 18 to 35 with COVID-19, enrolled during active disease.

The CDR3 DNA sequence: TGCGCCAGCAGCTTGGCGGGACAGAGCCATCAGCCCCAGCATTTT. Translated, it gives CASSLAGQSHQPQHF. The rearrangement links TRBV5-1 to TRBJ1-5, with TRBD1 identical over 7 bases. The CDR3 runs 15 residues. V shed 0 bases, J shed 5 bases, and the junction held 5 bases outside the gene matches. Germline V lookup: CDR1 SGHRS, CDR2 YFSETQ.

The chain joins TRBV24-1 to TRBJ2-1, with TRBD2 identical over 11 bases. V lost 4 bases and J lost 4; bases outside the gene matches: 5. This CDR3 has 16 amino acids. Looked up from germline, CDR1 is KGHDR and CDR2 is SFDVKD. CDR3 in amino acids: CATSEYGTSGYNEQFF. The DNA for the CDR3 is TGTGCCACCAGTGAATACGGGACTAGCGGATACAATGAGCAGTTCTTC.

The rearrangement links TRBV7-8 to TRBJ1-6, with TRBD1 matching over 8 bases. V lost 0 bases to trimming and J lost 7 bases; unmatched junction nucleotides: 5. The length of the CDR3 is 16 residues. Germline CDR1 SGHVS, CDR2 FQNEAQ. The CDR3, as DNA: TGTGCCAGCAGCTTAGCGCGGCAGGGGGCGAATTCACCCCTCCACTTT. Residues: CASSLARQGANSPLHF.

The V call is TRBV6-5, the J call TRBJ1-2; 10 bases match TRBD1. Trimming at V came to 8 bases and at J to 8 bases, leaving 8 bases not matched to a gene. CDR3 length: 13 residues. The V gene's germline CDR1 is MNHEY and CDR2 SVGAGI. The CDR3 loop reads CASSETGGAGYTF. CDR3 nucleotides: TGTGCCAGCTCGGAGACAGGGGGCGCGGGCTACACCTTC.

This clone has a single count. The rearrangement joins TRBV5-1 to TRBJ2-5, with 7 bases fitting TRBD2. V lost 1 base to trimming and J lost 1 base; unmatched junction nucleotides: 4. The CDR3 is 15 residues long. Germline-derived CDR1 and CDR2 are SGHRS and YFSETQ. This chain's CDR3 is CASSLTGGSQETQYF. CDR3 nucleotides: TGCGCCAGCAGCTTGACCGGGGGGTCCCAAGAGACCCAGTACTTC.

V and J are TRBV19 and TRBJ2-7; 10 bases are shared with TRBD2. This CDR3 comprises 15 residues. Losses at the gene ends were 3 bases for V and 4 bases for J; bases not matched to a gene: 6. Germline V lookup: CDR1 LNHDA, CDR2 SQIVND (reference sequence). CDR3 in DNA: TGTGCCAGTAGTATTTATGGGACTAGCGATTACGAGCAGTACTTC. Translating it yields CASSIYGTSDYEQYF.

The sample holds one count of this clone. The chain couples TRBV28 to TRBJ1-2; no clear D. The germline V gene encodes CDR1 MDHEN and CDR2 SYDVKM. CDR3 length: 15 residues. Trimming stripped 2 bases from V and 2 bases from J, with 12 bases between. CDR3 loop: CASSLDSAANYGYTF. In nucleotides, the CDR3 is TGTGCCAGCAGTTTAGACTCGGCAGCGAACTATGGCTACACCTTC.

The chain is built from TRBV5-1 and TRBJ2-1; 14 bases are a match to TRBD2. The CDR3 contains 15 residues. After removal of 4 bases from V and 9 bases from J, the junction contained 6 bases not matched to a gene. Germline CDR1 SGHRS, CDR2 YFSETQ. The CDR3: CASSPGTSGSGEQFF. DNA for the CDR3: TGCGCCAGCAGCCCCGGGACTAGCGGGAGCGGTGAGCAGTTCTTC.

This chain uses TRBV24-1 with TRBJ1-3; no clear D gene. CDR1 is KGHDR, CDR2 SFDVKD, per germline. This CDR3 contains 14 residues. V was trimmed by 2 bases and J by 7 bases, leaving 11 bases between them. The CDR3 DNA reads TGTGCCACCAGTGATTCTCCCTCGGGGAACACCATATATTTT. Protein product: CATSDSPSGNTIYF.

The gene calls are TRBV13 and TRBJ2-7; no definite D call. The V gene lost 3 bases and the J gene lost 2 bases, with 11 bases spanning the gap. Germline CDR1 reads PRHDT; CDR2 reads FYEKMQ (reference sequence). The CDR3 is made up of 14 amino acids. CDR3: CASSFGGDTYEQYF. CDR3 bases: TGTGCCAGCAGCTTTGGCGGAGATACCTACGAGCAGTACTTC.

The chain combines TRBV20-1 with TRBJ1-2; possible D gene TRBD1, 6 bases. The V end was cut by 3 bases, the J end by 3 bases, with 14 bases between. This CDR3 is built from 14 residues. Germline lookup yields CDR1 DFQATT and CDR2 SNEGSKA (reference sequence). In DNA, the CDR3 is TGCAGTGCTAGTTCGGACAGCTACCACTATGGCTACACCTTC. Protein sequence: CSASSDSYHYGYTF.

The CDR3 DNA reads as TGTGCCAGCAGTTTGCAGGGGGCCTACAATGAGCAGTTCTTC. Amino acid sequence: CASSLQGAYNEQFF. The chain links TRBV28 to TRBJ2-1; 7 bases are shared with TRBD1. CDR1 and CDR2 (germline): MDHEN, SYDVKM. V lost 3 bases, J lost 2 bases, and 1 base stayed unmatched. CDR3 length equals 14 residues.

This chain links TRBV4-1 with TRBJ1-2; D ambiguous. Germline V lookup: CDR1 MGHRA, CDR2 YSYEKL. The length of the CDR3 is 13 residues. V was cut by 0 bases and J by 5 bases, with 7 bases left in between. The CDR3 coding sequence is TGCGCCAGCAGCCAAGAGAACGGGTATGGCTACACCTTC. Its protein product is CASSQENGYGYTF.

The V gene is TRBV12-2, the J gene TRBJ1-5; no check of the table's D call, TRBD1, against the DNA was made. TRBV12-2 has pseudogene status. CDR3 length: 16 residues. The DNA of the CDR3 is TGTGCAAGTCGCTCACTGCGACAGGTTCACAATCAGCCCCAGCATTTT. Translation gives CASRSLRQVHNQPQHF.

This chain joins TRBV7-9 and TRBJ2-7; TRBD2 matches 7 bases. From germline, CDR1 is SEHNR and CDR2 FQNEAQ (reference sequence). V shed 5 bases, J shed 3 bases, and the junction held 10 bases outside the gene matches. The CDR3 runs 15 residues. CDR3 protein: CASSQGGRAVYEQYF. CDR3 nucleotide sequence: TGTGCCAGCAGCCAGGGAGGGAGGGCCGTCTACGAGCAGTACTTC. Complete variable domain (other parts from reference TRBV7-9 and TRBJ2-7): DTGVSQNPRHKITKRGQNVTFRCDPISEHNRLYWYRQTLGQGPEFLTYFQNEAQLEKSRLLSDRFSAERPKGSFSTLEIQRTEQGDSAMYLCASSQGGRAVYEQYFGPGTRLTVT.

This clone appeared a single time. This rearrangement joins TRBV7-2 to TRBJ2-3; D may be TRBD2 (6 bases). CDR3 length equals 15 residues. Germline CDR1 and CDR2: SGHTA and FQGNSA. V was shortened by 4 bases and J by 2 bases, with 13 bases between the two germline ends. Written as DNA, the CDR3 is TGTGCCAGCAGCTCGAAAGCGGGCCCCACAGATACGCAGTATTTT. The encoded protein is CASSSKAGPTDTQYF.

This chain connects TRBV5-1 to TRBJ2-7; 8 bases map to TRBD2. Germline loops: CDR1 SGHRS, CDR2 YFSETQ. With V trimmed by 2 bases and J by 2 bases, 15 bases remained unmatched. The CDR3 length is 18 residues. This CDR3 is CASSFDPRIAGFTYEQYF. In DNA, the CDR3 is TGCGCCAGCAGCTTTGACCCCCGAATAGCGGGATTTACCTACGAGCAGTACTTC.

This sequence joins TRBV25-1 and TRBJ2-2, with 8 bases that match TRBD1. The V gene end was trimmed by 6 bases and the J gene end by 1 base; junction bases not matched to a gene: 1. This CDR3 spans 14 amino acids. CDR1 and CDR2 (germline): MGHDK, SYGVNS. The CDR3 region is CASRGQGNTGELFF. CDR3 coding DNA: TGTGCCAGCAGAGGACAGGGGAACACCGGGGAGCTGTTTTTT. The full variable domain, completed using reference TRBV25-1 and TRBJ2-2, is EADIYQTPRYLVIGTGKKITLECSQTMGHDKMYWYQQDPGMELHLIHYSYGVNSTEKGDLSSESTVSRIRTEHFPLTLESARPSHTSQYLCASRGQGNTGELFFGEGSRLTVL.

The CDR3 bases are TGTGCCAGCAGCGGGGGGAGCTCTGGAAACACCATATATTTT. Translated: CASSGGSSGNTIYF. This chain uses TRBV27 with TRBJ1-3; D perhaps matches TRBD1 (5 bases). This CDR3 contains 14 residues. Trimming removed 6 bases at V and 0 bases at J, with 9 bases between. In germline, CDR1 is MNHEY, CDR2 SMNVEV (reference sequence).

This chain connects TRBV6-1 to TRBJ1-5; tentative D call: TRBD1 (5 bases). The CDR3 is 14 residues long. CDR1 and CDR2 (germline): MNHNS, SASEGT. Trimming shortened V by 1 base and J by 5 bases, and 9 bases separated the two germline ends. The CDR3 region has the DNA TGTGCCAGCAGTGAAGGTCCAGGGTATCAGCCCCAGCATTTT. Translated, it gives CASSEGPGYQPQHF.

The chain joins TRBV2 to TRBJ2-7; possible D gene TRBD2, 5 bases. This CDR3 contains 14 residues. V was clipped by 4 bases and J by 1 base, with 11 bases between them. CDR1 is SNHLY, CDR2 FYNNEI, per germline. This chain's CDR3 is CASSVGGLSYEQYF. The CDR3 DNA reads as TGTGCCAGCAGTGTGGGTGGACTGTCCTACGAGCAGTACTTC.

The gene calls are TRBV7-9 and TRBJ2-2; 9 positions agree with TRBD2. CDR3 length: 14 residues. V was clipped by 5 bases and J by 5 bases; unmatched bases: 3. Germline V lookup: CDR1 SEHNR, CDR2 FQNEAQ (reference sequence). CDR3 region: CASSVSGRTGELFF. Written as DNA, the CDR3 is TGTGCCAGCAGCGTTAGCGGGAGAACCGGGGAGCTGTTTTTT.

This clone occurred once. The chain employs TRBV29-1 and TRBJ1-2; D uncertain. Germline V gene lookup returns CDR1 SQVTM and CDR2 ANQGSEA. The V and J ends lost 4 bases and 3 bases respectively, with 12 bases between them. CDR3 size: 13 residues. This CDR3 is CSVAVVTHYGYTF. In DNA form, the CDR3 reads TGCAGCGTTGCGGTGGTCACCCACTATGGCTACACCTTC.

This chain uses TRBV6-6 with TRBJ2-1, with D possibly matching TRBD2 (6 bases). This CDR3 comprises 15 residues. Germline CDR1 reads MNHNY; CDR2 reads SVGAGI (reference sequence). Trimming stripped 6 bases from V and 8 bases from J, with 20 bases between. In DNA form, the CDR3 reads TGTGCCAGCAGCCGATCCCTGGCTAGCGAACATGAGCAGTTCTTC. Its protein is CASSRSLASEHEQFF.

The genes are TRBV27 and TRBJ2-4; a possible D gene is TRBD1 (7 bases). The CDR3 contains 16 residues. Germline lookup yields CDR1 MNHEY and CDR2 SMNVEV (reference sequence). The V end was cut by 5 bases, the J end by 8 bases, with 22 bases between. The CDR3 loop reads CASSTAGGPFSDIQYF. Written as DNA, the CDR3 is TGTGCCAGCAGTACGGCAGGGGGGCCGTTCTCGGACATTCAGTACTTC.

This chain uses TRBV18 with TRBJ2-7; D is possibly TRBD1 (5 bases). The V gene lost 6 bases and the J gene lost 3 bases, with 18 bases spanning the gap. This CDR3 is built from 15 residues. Germline CDR1 is KGHSH and CDR2 is LQKENI. CDR3 in amino acids: CASSPDQGRHYEQYF. The CDR3 bases are TGTGCCAGCTCCCCCGATCAGGGTAGGCACTACGAGCAGTACTTC.